The 24 T cell receptor beta chains given below trace back to one sample, sequenced in a study of T cell responses to AZD1222 COVID-19 vaccine. The assay was immunoSEQ multiplex PCR, and TCRdb's table has in-frame clones only and misses some. The data contain around 130,000 clones, 94% of them singletons. The material was peripheral blood, obtained on day 0 of AZD1222 vaccination. All receptors derive from an adult in good health.

The V gene is TRBV4-2, the J gene TRBJ2-1; 8 bases map to TRBD2. V lost 0 bases to trimming and J lost 3 bases; unmatched junction nucleotides: 4. The germline gives CDR1 LGHNA, CDR2 YNFKEQ. The CDR3 is made up of 16 amino acids. CDR3 bases: TGTGCCAGCAGCCAAGAGGCCGCGGGAGGCTACAATGAGCAGTTCTTC. This translates into CASSQEAAGGYNEQFF.

V usage is TRBV11-3 and J usage is TRBJ2-1, with D unresolved. The germline CDR1 and CDR2 sequences are SGHNT and YENEEA. Trimming pared 1 base from V and 7 bases from J, leaving 8 bases between. CDR3 length: 13 residues. The CDR3 sequence: CASSLGRANEQFF. The DNA for the CDR3 is TGTGCCAGCAGCTTAGGCCGGGCGAATGAGCAGTTCTTC.

V usage is TRBV28 and J usage is TRBJ2-3; D not resolved. The CDR3 has 15 residues. CDR1 and CDR2 from the germline V gene are MDHEN and SYDVKM. Trimming left V 3 bases short and J 2 bases short, with 12 bases between. The CDR3 bases are TGTGCCAGCAGTTTTAAATTACTAATCACAGATACGCAGTATTTT. Residues: CASSFKLLITDTQYF.

The rearrangement uses TRBV6-2 or TRBV6-3 and TRBJ2-1; D uncertain. From germline, CDR1 is MNHEY and CDR2 SVGEGT. With 5 bases removed from V and 3 bases from J, the gap between germline ends came to 8 bases. The CDR3 sequence is 13 residues long. The CDR3 here is CASSPDRYNEQFF. The CDR3 DNA sequence: TGTGCCAGCAGTCCCGACCGCTACAATGAGCAGTTCTTC.

This chain connects TRBV7-3 to TRBJ2-1, with 8 bases that match TRBD2. The CDR3 length is 14 residues. In germline, CDR1 is SGHTA, CDR2 FQGTGA. The V and J ends lost 4 bases and 4 bases, in that order; junction bases with no gene match: 3. The CDR3 nucleotides read TGTGCCAGCAGCTCTAGCGGGCCGTACAATGAGCAGTTCTTC. Protein: CASSSSGPYNEQFF. Variable domain in full (rest from reference TRBV7-3 and TRBJ2-1): GAGVSQTPSNKVTEKGKYVELRCDPISGHTALYWYRQSLGQGPEFLIYFQGTGAADDSGLPNDRFFAVRPEGSVSTLKIQRTERGDSAVYLCASSSSGPYNEQFFGPGTRLTVL.

The chain couples TRBV7-2 to TRBJ1-2; a weak D match, TRBD1 (6 bases). V dropped 5 bases and J dropped 0 bases, with 10 bases sitting between them. The CDR3 loop spans 14 amino acids. The germline V gene has CDR1 SGHTA and CDR2 FQGNSA. CDR3 nucleotides: TGTGCCAGCAGCGCGACAGGATCTAACTATGGCTACACCTTC. As protein: CASSATGSNYGYTF.

V usage is TRBV28 and J usage is TRBJ1-2; D is uncertain. Trimming removed 2 bases from V and 7 bases from J, with 11 bases in between. This CDR3 spans 13 amino acids. CDR1 is MDHEN, CDR2 SYDVKM, per germline. The CDR3 DNA sequence: TGTGCCAGCAGTTTAGAGGGTGGAATTGGCTACACCTTC. Its translation is CASSLEGGIGYTF.

This clone was observed a single time. The V gene is TRBV6-2 or TRBV6-3, the J gene TRBJ1-5; D may be TRBD1 (5 bases). The CDR3 consists of 16 residues. V lost 5 bases to trimming and J lost 6 bases, with 20 bases between them. Germline V gene lookup returns CDR1 MNHEY and CDR2 SVGEGT. The CDR3 here is CASSPPSAERGQPQHF. Written as DNA, the CDR3 is TGTGCCAGCAGTCCCCCATCGGCGGAAAGGGGTCAGCCCCAGCATTTT.

V and J are TRBV5-8 and TRBJ1-1; D is ambiguous. V was trimmed by 4 bases and J by 5 bases, leaving 9 bases between them. This CDR3 comprises 12 residues. Germline CDR1 reads SGHTS; CDR2 reads YDEGEE. This chain's CDR3 is CASSQRITEAFF. CDR3 bases: TGTGCCAGCAGCCAACGGATTACTGAAGCTTTCTTT.

CDR3 region: CASSPRTSGSSRQFF. The CDR3 nucleotides read TGTGCCAGCAGTCCCAGGACTAGCGGGAGTAGTCGGCAGTTCTTC. V usage is TRBV6-5 and J usage is TRBJ2-1; TRBD2 matches 13 bases. The CDR3 is 15 residues long. V was clipped by 5 bases and J by 12 bases; unmatched bases: 10. Germline CDR1 reads MNHEY; CDR2 reads SVGAGI.

J is TRBJ1-1 and V is TRBV29-1, with 8 nucleotides matching TRBD1. The CDR3 is 14 residues long. Trimming took 4 bases from V and 1 from J; bases not matched to a gene: 5. Germline V gene data show CDR1 as SQVTM and CDR2 as ANQGSEA. The CDR3 reads CSVVPRGRNTEAFF. The CDR3, as DNA: TGCAGCGTTGTGCCCAGGGGGCGGAACACTGAAGCTTTCTTT.

The J gene is TRBJ2-1, the V gene TRBV29-1; 13 bases agree with TRBD2. The junction had 9 bases not matched to a gene; V was cut back by 7 bases and J by 12 bases. This CDR3 is built from 13 residues. Germline loops: CDR1 SQVTM, CDR2 ANQGSEA. DNA of the CDR3: TGCAGCGCGGCCGGACTAGCGGGGGAGGGGCAGTTCTTC. Amino acid sequence: CSAAGLAGEGQFF.

Details on this clone: An end of the junction does not agree with germline; a read error may underlie this. This rearrangement joins TRBV4-1 to TRBJ2-3; TRBD2 matches at 14 bases. The CDR3 sequence is 18 residues long. The germline gives CDR1 MGHRA, CDR2 YSYEKL. The CDR3 nucleotides read TGCGCCAGCAGCCAAGGAGGGACTAGCGGGAGTAGCAAAGATACGCAGTATTTT. It specifies CASSQGGTSGSSKDTQYF.

V is TRBV10-2 and J is TRBJ2-1; D is possibly TRBD1 (6 bases). V lost 2 bases and J 9 bases, leaving 11 bases between the germline ends. This CDR3 spans 13 amino acids. The germline CDR1 and CDR2 sequences are WSHSY and SAAADI. Written as DNA, the CDR3 is TGCGCCAGCAGTGAGGGGACAATCCGTGAGCAGTTCTTC. Translation gives CASSEGTIREQFF.

The chain combines TRBV30 with TRBJ2-6; a weak D match, TRBD2 (5 bases). The CDR3 has 15 residues. Trimming cost V 5 bases and J 0 bases, with 11 bases left between them. Germline V gene lookup returns CDR1 GTSNPN and CDR2 SVGIG (reference sequence). CDR3 nucleotides: TGTGCCTGGGGCCCCGGGGTCTCTGGGGCCAACGTCCTGACTTTC. Its protein product is CAWGPGVSGANVLTF.

The rearrangement joins TRBV7-9 to TRBJ2-7, with TRBD1 as a possible D gene (6 bases). The V and J ends lost 4 bases and 7 bases respectively, with 20 bases between them. This CDR3 spans 15 amino acids. The germline V gene has CDR1 SEHNR and CDR2 FQNEAQ (reference sequence). The CDR3 nucleotides read TGTGCCAGCAGCTACTGGGACACGTTGCCAAGGGAGCAGTACTTC. It is translated as CASSYWDTLPREQYF.

The V call is TRBV30, the J call TRBJ1-1; D call uncertain. V was clipped by 1 base and J by 11 bases, with 14 bases between them. The CDR3 consists of 12 residues. Germline V gene data show CDR1 as GTSNPN and CDR2 as SVGIG (reference sequence). CDR3 sequence reads: CAWSEVGGEAFF. The CDR3 nucleotides read TGTGCCTGGAGTGAAGTGGGAGGAGAGGCTTTCTTT.

This chain uses TRBV7-2 with TRBJ2-7; 8 bases agree with TRBD2. V was pared by 5 bases and J by 2 bases, with 5 bases of the junction left unmatched. Germline values: CDR1 SGHTA, CDR2 FQGNSA. There are 14 residues in the CDR3. For the CDR3, the DNA is TGTGCCAGCAGCGCCTCTAGCGGGCCCTACGAGCAGTACTTC. The encoded protein is CASSASSGPYEQYF. Full variable domain (missing parts from reference TRBV7-2 and TRBJ2-7): GAGVSQSPSNKVTEKGKDVELRCDPISGHTALYWYRQSLGQGLEFLIYFQGNSAPDKSGLPSDRFSAERTGGSVSTLTIQRTQQEDSAVYLCASSASSGPYEQYFGPGTRLTVT.

This chain connects TRBV30 to TRBJ1-6, with TRBD1 identical over 10 bases. The V gene's germline CDR1 is GTSNPN and CDR2 SVGIG (reference sequence). With V trimmed by 1 base and J by 7 bases, 4 bases remained unmatched. The CDR3 is 15 residues long. Here the CDR3 DNA reads TGTGCCTGGAGTGCCCGGGGACAGGGGAATTCACCCCTCCACTTT. It yields the protein CAWSARGQGNSPLHF.

This clone appeared a single time. DNA of the CDR3: TGTGCCAGCAGCCCCTCCCGGGTCTCCTACAATGAGCAGTTCTTC. This codes for CASSPSRVSYNEQFF. The chain carries TRBV7-2 and TRBJ2-1, with D uncertain. Germline assignment: CDR1 SGHTA and CDR2 FQGNSA. V lost 5 bases and J lost 0, with 11 bases in between. The CDR3 runs 15 residues.

This clone has more than one count but fewer than ten. The V gene is TRBV6-5, the J gene TRBJ2-3, with a tentative D call TRBD1 (5 bases). The V end was cut by 6 bases, the J end by 2 bases, with 12 bases between. The germline CDR1 and CDR2 sequences are MNHEY and SVGAGI. The CDR3 runs to 14 residues. CDR3 loop: CASRPRVFTDTQYF. The CDR3, as DNA: TGTGCCAGCAGGCCCAGGGTGTTCACAGATACGCAGTATTTT.

J is TRBJ1-5 and V is TRBV2; TRBD1 might be the D (6 bases). V lost 5 bases, J lost 1 base, and 12 bases lay in between. Germline CDR1 and CDR2: SNHLY and FYNNEI. The CDR3 consists of 15 residues. CDR3 sequence (DNA): TGTGCCAGCAGTAGACAGGTCGGGAGCAATCAGCCCCAGCATTTT. Encoded protein: CASSRQVGSNQPQHF.

This chain uses TRBV5-8 with TRBJ2-3; TRBD2 agrees at 10 bases. The CDR3 has 15 residues. Trimming removed 0 bases from V and 4 bases from J; junction bases left unmatched: 2. CDR1 is SGHTS and CDR2 is YDEGEE in the germline V gene. In DNA form, the CDR3 reads TGTGCCAGCAGCTTGGAGCGGGAGGGCCCAGATACGCAGTATTTT. Amino acids: CASSLEREGPDTQYF.

The chain is built from TRBV2 and TRBJ1-2, with TRBD1 as a possible D gene (6 bases). The CDR3 runs 14 residues. Germline CDR1 is SNHLY and CDR2 is FYNNEI. Trimming removed 5 bases from V and 7 bases from J, with 17 bases in between. As DNA, the CDR3 is TGTGCCAGCAGTACGGGACAAATGGGGTCTGGCTACACCTTC. This translates into CASSTGQMGSGYTF.